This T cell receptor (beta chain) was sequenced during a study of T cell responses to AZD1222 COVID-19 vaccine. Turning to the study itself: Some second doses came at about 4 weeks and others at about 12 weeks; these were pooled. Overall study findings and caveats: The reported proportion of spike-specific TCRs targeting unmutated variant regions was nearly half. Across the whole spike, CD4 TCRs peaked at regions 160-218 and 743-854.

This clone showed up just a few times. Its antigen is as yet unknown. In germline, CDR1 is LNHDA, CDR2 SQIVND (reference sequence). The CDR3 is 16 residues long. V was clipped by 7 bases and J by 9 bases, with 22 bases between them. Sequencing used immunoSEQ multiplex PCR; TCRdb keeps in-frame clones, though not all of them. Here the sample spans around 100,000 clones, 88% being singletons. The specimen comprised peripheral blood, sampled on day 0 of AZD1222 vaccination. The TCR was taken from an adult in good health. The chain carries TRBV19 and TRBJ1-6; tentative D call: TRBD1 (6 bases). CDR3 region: CASTNRQELRVSPLHF. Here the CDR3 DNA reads TGTGCCAGTACTAACCGACAGGAACTCCGGGTTTCACCCCTCCACTTT.